The sample holds many counts of the clone carrying this T cell receptor (beta chain). RNA transcripts yielded amplified TCR beta CDR3 regions. The HTBI primer set was used in a first-round RT-PCR of the TCR CDR3. TCRdb analysed the multiplex PCR reads with MiXCR anew, one entry per CDR3 protein. The table lists 300,000 or so distinct CDR3 sequences, about a sixth of them singletons, with approximately 57% in the top ten. The CDR3 has 12 residues. Germline V CDR1 and CDR2: SGHRS, YFSETQ. Deletions cut 5 bases from V and 5 bases from J, with 10 bases between. Uncontrolled infection, other autoimmune disease, pregnancy and lactation each barred patients from inclusion. This specimen comes from a study of T cells in Graves' hyperthyroidism and ophthalmopathy.

This chain connects TRBV5-1 to TRBJ1-2; D remains unclear. The origin of this receptor is a woman aged 55-75 years with Graves' ophthalmopathy. The sequencing input was blood. CDR3 protein: CASSEATYGYTF. The CDR3 region has the DNA TGCGCCAGCAGTGAGGCAACTTATGGCTACACCTTC.